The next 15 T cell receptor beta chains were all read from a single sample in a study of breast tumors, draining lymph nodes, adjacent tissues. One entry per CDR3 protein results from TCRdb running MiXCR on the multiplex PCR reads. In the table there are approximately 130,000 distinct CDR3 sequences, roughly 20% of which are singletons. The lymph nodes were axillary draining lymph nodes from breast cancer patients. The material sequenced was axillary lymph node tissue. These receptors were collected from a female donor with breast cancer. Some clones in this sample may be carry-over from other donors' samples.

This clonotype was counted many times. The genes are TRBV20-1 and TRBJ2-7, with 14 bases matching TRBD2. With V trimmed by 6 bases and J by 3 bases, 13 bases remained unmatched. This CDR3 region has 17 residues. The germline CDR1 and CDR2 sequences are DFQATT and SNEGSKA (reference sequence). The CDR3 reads CSARRTSGRNGFYEQYF. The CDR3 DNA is TGCAGTGCGCGAAGGACTAGCGGGAGGAACGGTTTCTACGAGCAGTACTTC.

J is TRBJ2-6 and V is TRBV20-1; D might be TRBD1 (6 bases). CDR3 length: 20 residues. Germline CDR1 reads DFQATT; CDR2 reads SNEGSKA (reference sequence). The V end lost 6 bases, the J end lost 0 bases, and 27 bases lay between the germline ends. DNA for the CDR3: TGCAGTGCCCGGGGCCCCCTCAGGGACATATTCGCCTCTGGGGCCAACGTCCTGACTTTC. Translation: CSARGPLRDIFASGANVLTF.

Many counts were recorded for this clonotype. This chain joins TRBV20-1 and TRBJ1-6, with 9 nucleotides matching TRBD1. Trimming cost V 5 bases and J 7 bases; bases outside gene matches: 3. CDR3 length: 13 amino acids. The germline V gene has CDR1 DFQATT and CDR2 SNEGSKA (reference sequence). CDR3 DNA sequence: TGCAGTGCTGAGGGACAGGGAAATTCACCCCTCCACTTT. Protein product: CSAEGQGNSPLHF.

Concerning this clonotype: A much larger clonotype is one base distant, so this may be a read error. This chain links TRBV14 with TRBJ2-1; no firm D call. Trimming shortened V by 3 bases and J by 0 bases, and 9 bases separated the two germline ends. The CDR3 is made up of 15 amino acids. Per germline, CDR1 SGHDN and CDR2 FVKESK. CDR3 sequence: CASSHVGISYNEQFF. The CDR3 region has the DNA TGTGCCAGCAGCCATGTGGGGATCTCCTACAATGAGCAGTTCTTC.

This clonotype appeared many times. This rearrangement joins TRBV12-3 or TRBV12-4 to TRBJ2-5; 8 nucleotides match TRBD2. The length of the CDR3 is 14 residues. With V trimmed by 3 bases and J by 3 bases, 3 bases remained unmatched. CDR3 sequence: CASSFGLAEETQYF. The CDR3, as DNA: TGTGCCAGCAGTTTCGGACTAGCAGAAGAGACCCAGTACTTC.

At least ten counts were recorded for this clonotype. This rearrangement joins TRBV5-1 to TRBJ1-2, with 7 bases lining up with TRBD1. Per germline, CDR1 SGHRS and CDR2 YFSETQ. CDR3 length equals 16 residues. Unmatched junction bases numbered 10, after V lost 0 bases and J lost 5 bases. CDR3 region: CASSLGTGQTSYGYTF. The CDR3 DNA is TGCGCCAGCAGCTTGGGTACGGGACAGACGAGTTATGGCTACACCTTC.

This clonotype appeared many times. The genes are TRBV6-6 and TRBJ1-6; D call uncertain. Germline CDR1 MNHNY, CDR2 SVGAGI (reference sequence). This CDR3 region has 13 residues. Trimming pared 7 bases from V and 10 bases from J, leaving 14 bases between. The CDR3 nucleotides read TGTGCCAGCACCCTGACACTCAACTCACCCCTCCACTTT. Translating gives CASTLTLNSPLHF.

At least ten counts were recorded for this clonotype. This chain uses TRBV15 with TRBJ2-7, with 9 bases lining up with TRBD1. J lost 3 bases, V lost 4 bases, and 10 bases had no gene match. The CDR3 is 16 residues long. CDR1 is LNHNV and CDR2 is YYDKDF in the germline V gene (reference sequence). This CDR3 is CATSKTGQGKNYEQYF. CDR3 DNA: TGTGCCACCAGCAAAACGGGACAGGGAAAAAACTACGAGCAGTACTTC.

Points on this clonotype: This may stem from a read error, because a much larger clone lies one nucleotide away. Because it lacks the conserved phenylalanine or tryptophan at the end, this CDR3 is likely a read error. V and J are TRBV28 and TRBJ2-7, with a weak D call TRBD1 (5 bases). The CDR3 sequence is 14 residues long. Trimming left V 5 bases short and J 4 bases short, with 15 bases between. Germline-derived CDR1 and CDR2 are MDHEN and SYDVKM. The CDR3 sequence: CASSPHLTEYEQYL. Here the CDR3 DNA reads TGTGCCAGCAGTCCCCACTTGACAGAATACGAGCAGTACCTC.

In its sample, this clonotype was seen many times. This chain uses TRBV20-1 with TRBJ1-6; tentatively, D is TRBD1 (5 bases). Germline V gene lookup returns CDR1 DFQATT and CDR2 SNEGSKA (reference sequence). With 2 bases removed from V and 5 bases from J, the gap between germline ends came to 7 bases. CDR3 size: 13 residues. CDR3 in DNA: TGCAGTGCTAGACCGGGGGATAATTCACCCCTCCACTTT. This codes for CSARPGDNSPLHF.

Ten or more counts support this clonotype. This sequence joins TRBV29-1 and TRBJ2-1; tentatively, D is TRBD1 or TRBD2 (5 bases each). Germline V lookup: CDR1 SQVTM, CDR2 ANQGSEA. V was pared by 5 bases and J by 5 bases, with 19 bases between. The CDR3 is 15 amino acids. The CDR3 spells CSVWISRGANNEQFF. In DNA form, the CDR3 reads TGCAGCGTTTGGATTAGCAGAGGGGCCAACAATGAGCAGTTCTTC.

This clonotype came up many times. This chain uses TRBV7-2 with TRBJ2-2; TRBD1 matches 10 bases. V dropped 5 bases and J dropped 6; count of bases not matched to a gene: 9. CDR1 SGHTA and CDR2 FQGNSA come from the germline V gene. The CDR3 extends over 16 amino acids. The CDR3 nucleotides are TGTGCCAGCAGCAGAAGAGGCGGGACAGGGGCCGGGGAGCTGTTTTTT. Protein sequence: CASSRRGGTGAGELFF.

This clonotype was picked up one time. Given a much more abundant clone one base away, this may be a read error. The CDR3 sequence: CSARDLFREDGELFF. CDR3 DNA: TGCAGTGCTAGAGATCTGTTCCGGGAGGACGGGGAGCTGTTTTTT. This chain links TRBV20-1 with TRBJ2-2; TRBD2 matches 7 bases. Trimming at V came to 0 bases and at J to 7 bases, leaving 8 bases not matched to a gene. This CDR3 is built from 15 residues. Germline values: CDR1 DFQATT, CDR2 SNEGSKA (reference sequence).

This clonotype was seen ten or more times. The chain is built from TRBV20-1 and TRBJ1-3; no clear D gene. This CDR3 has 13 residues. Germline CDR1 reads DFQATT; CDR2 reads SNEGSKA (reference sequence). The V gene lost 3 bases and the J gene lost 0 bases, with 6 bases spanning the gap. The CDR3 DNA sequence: TGCAGTGCTAGGATGGTCTCTGGAAACACCATATATTTT. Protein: CSARMVSGNTIYF.

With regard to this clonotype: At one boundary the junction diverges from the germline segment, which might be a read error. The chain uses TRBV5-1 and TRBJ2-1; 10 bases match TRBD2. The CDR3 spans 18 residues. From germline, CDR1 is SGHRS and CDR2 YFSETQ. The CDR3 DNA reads TGCGCCAGCAGCTTTCTAGCGGGGGTTTTCAGCTCCTACAATGAGCAGCTCTTC. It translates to CASSFLAGVFSSYNEQLF.